This is a list of T cell receptor beta chains from one sample in a study of shared clonotypes between healthy human individuals. Libraries were prepared by immunoSEQ multiplex PCR; TCRdb keeps only in-frame clonotypes and omits some of them. The sample gives roughly 1.5 million clones, approximately 98% of which show up once; about 0.45% is in the top ten. The sequenced material came from naive CD4+ T cells sorted from blood. The receptors derive from a man younger than 40 in good health. Both conserved end residues are trimmed from each CDR3. A D gene is named only where the DNA matches it firmly.

v_gene	j_gene	d_gene	len	CDR3aa
TRBV28	TRBJ2-1	-	12	ASSLLTSYNEQF
TRBV9	TRBJ2-7	-	12	ASSVGTDGYEQY
TRBV15	TRBJ2-7	TRBD2	13	ATSYRTSGKLEQY
TRBV6-6	TRBJ1-2	-	10	ASSGQSYGYT
TRBV9	TRBJ1-3	-	14	ASSAGTGLGGNTIY
TRBV7-9	TRBJ2-7	TRBD1	11	ASSRDREDEQY
TRBV28	TRBJ1-5	TRBD1	12	ASSWDRANQPQH
TRBV6-6	TRBJ2-2	TRBD1	12	ASSLQGDTGELF
TRBV6-4	TRBJ1-5	-	15	ASGGARADYSNQPQH
TRBV20-1	TRBJ2-5	-	8	SAADETQY
TRBV7-2	TRBJ2-7	TRBD2	14	ASSLMVSGSGAEQY
TRBV5-1	TRBJ2-3	TRBD2	13	ASSSLAGGTDTQY
TRBV11-2	TRBJ2-3	-	14	ASSPLGGVRTDTQY
TRBV20-1	TRBJ2-1	-	9	SARVFDEQF
TRBV28	TRBJ2-7	TRBD1	13	ASSLGTEKSYEQY
TRBV28	TRBJ2-5	TRBD1	13	ASSLPLTGQETQY
TRBV25-1	TRBJ2-5	-	12	ASGGARAAETQY
TRBV6-6	TRBJ2-7	TRBD1	13	ASNDRDRRAYEQY
TRBV19	TRBJ2-2	TRBD1	13	ASSIVARGTGELF
TRBV28	TRBJ2-2	TRBD2	13	ASSQGLAGSGELF
TRBV28	TRBJ1-2	TRBD1	11	ASRSRDRYGYT
TRBV18	TRBJ2-7	TRBD2	14	ASSPVVGLAGGEQY
TRBV5-6	TRBJ2-5	TRBD2	12	ASSSSGTQETQY
TRBV15	TRBJ1-2	-	13	ATSRGGFANYGYT
TRBV7-3	TRBJ1-1	-	11	ASRGQPNTEAF
TRBV10-2	TRBJ2-7	-	12	ASSAGTPMGEQY
TRBV5-1	TRBJ2-1	TRBD2	13	ASSSAGAPLDEQF
TRBV5-1	TRBJ2-3	-	11	ASMVQGTDTQY
TRBV7-9	TRBJ2-1	TRBD2	13	ASSYGLDGYNEQF
TRBV19	TRBJ2-1	-	13	ASSRDGGSYNEQF
TRBV19	TRBJ2-2	TRBD1	11	ASRNRGSGELF
TRBV5-1	TRBJ2-7	TRBD2	10	ASSYSGQEQY
TRBV10-3	TRBJ1-1	-	11	AISGKENTEAF
TRBV28	TRBJ2-1	-	12	ASRDLVLYNEQF
TRBV5-1	TRBJ2-3	-	12	ASSLDSDTDTQY
TRBV7-2	TRBJ2-7	TRBD1	13	ASSHGQELAYEQY
TRBV10-2	TRBJ2-1	-	11	ASSWAGSNEQF